The rows below give T cell receptor beta chains drawn from one sample of a study of PD-L1 blockade in urothelial cancer. Assay: immunoSEQ multiplex PCR; the TCRdb copy retains only in-frame clones and omits some. In the table there are under 100,000 clones, about four fifths of which are singletons. The source was PBMCs, collected around atezolizumab (anti-PD-L1) treatment. Receptors originate from a man between 65 and 85 years old with urothelial cancer. Both conserved end residues are part of each CDR3. D genes are given only for firm matches. Rows give clone size only sometimes, using once, few, many, or a class for an expanded clone.

CDR3 DNA	CDR3 protein	V gene	J gene	clone size	D gene
TGTGCCAGCAGTGAAACGAGGGTCGGGAATTCACCCCTCCACTTT	CASSETRVGNSPLHF	TRBV6-1	TRBJ1-6	.	.
TGTGCCAGCAGCTTGGGTCTAGCGGGGTACTACGAGCAGTACTTC	CASSLGLAGYYEQYF	TRBV5-6	TRBJ2-7	.	TRBD2
TGTGCCAGTAGTATAGCACAGGGTAACACTGAAGCTTTCTTT	CASSIAQGNTEAFF	TRBV19	TRBJ1-1	.	.
TGTGCCAGCAGCTCGTATAAACAGGGAATTAATGAAAAACTGTTTTTT	CASSSYKQGINEKLFF	TRBV7-8	TRBJ1-4	.	.
TGTGCCTGGAGTGTACATCCCCATGAGCAGTTCTTC	CAWSVHPHEQFF	TRBV30	TRBJ2-1	.	.
TGTGCCAGCAGCTTTAGCGCCTATGGCTACACCTTC	CASSFSAYGYTF	TRBV7-2	TRBJ1-2	.	.
TGTGCCAGCAGCGCCAGACTAGCAGGGCAGTTCTTC	CASSARLAGQFF	TRBV11-3	TRBJ2-1	.	TRBD2
TGTGCCAGCAGCCAAGACAACAGGGGTATGGGCTATGGCTACACCTTC	CASSQDNRGMGYGYTF	TRBV4-2	TRBJ1-2	.	TRBD1
TGTGCCAGCACCCTCGGACAGGGGGCCTACGAGCAGTACTTC	CASTLGQGAYEQYF	TRBV2	TRBJ2-7	.	TRBD1
TGTGCCAGCAGCTCGACAGGGTTTGGGACTGGAAACACCATATATTTT	CASSSTGFGTGNTIYF	TRBV11-2	TRBJ1-3	.	TRBD1
TGTGCCAGCAGCATGGACAGGGCCGACACTGAAGCTTTCTTT	CASSMDRADTEAFF	TRBV7-9	TRBJ1-1	.	TRBD1
TGTGCCACCAGCAGCACAGGGTTTCAGCCCCAGCATTTT	CATSSTGFQPQHF	TRBV15	TRBJ1-5	few	.
TGTGCCAGCAGTTACTCTCCCGTTGGGAGCGTATTAGAGCAGTACTTC	CASSYSPVGSVLEQYF	TRBV6-5	TRBJ2-7	.	.
TGTGCCAGCAGCTTAGCCGACAGATATAGCAATCAGCCCCAGCATTTT	CASSLADRYSNQPQHF	TRBV11-3	TRBJ1-5	.	.
TGTGCCAGCAGCTCGAACACCGGGGAGCTGTTTTTT	CASSSNTGELFF	TRBV28	TRBJ2-2	.	.
TGTGCCAGCAGCTGGCGGGGGGCCGGGGAGACCCAGTACTTC	CASSWRGAGETQYF	TRBV7-6	TRBJ2-5	.	TRBD2
TGTGCCAGCAGCGAGACAGGGAGTTCCTACGAGCAGTACTTC	CASSETGSSYEQYF	TRBV9	TRBJ2-7	.	TRBD1
TGTGCCAGCAGCTACTACAATGAGCAGTTCTTC	CASSYYNEQFF	TRBV14	TRBJ2-1	.	.
TGCGCCAGCAGCCCGAGCGGGGGGTACACCGGGGAGCTGTTTTTT	CASSPSGGYTGELFF	TRBV5-1	TRBJ2-2	.	TRBD2
TGTGCCAGCAGCTTAGAGTGGACACAGTACTTC	CASSLEWTQYF	TRBV7-2	TRBJ2-7	.	.
TGTGCCAGCAGCTCCCCTGGGGGGACAGGGGGCGCCGGGAGTGGCTACACCTTC	CASSSPGGTGGAGSGYTF	TRBV9	TRBJ1-2	.	TRBD1
TGTGCCAGCAGTTTACTAGGGCGGCGGGAGACCCAGTACTTC	CASSLLGRRETQYF	TRBV6-6	TRBJ2-5	.	.
TGTGCCAGTAGTCCACGATCCGGGACAGGGAACTATGGCTACACCTTC	CASSPRSGTGNYGYTF	TRBV19	TRBJ1-2	.	TRBD1
TGTGCCATCAGGGGTAGCGGCTTGTACGAGCAGTACTTC	CAIRGSGLYEQYF	TRBV10-3	TRBJ2-7	.	.
TGTGCCAGCAGCTTCGGTGGGAGAGGTTACAATGAGCAGTTCTTC	CASSFGGRGYNEQFF	TRBV5-6	TRBJ2-1	.	.
TGTGCCAGCAGCCAATCGTCAGGTGAGCAGTACTTC	CASSQSSGEQYF	TRBV7-9	TRBJ2-7	.	.
TGCGCCAGCAGCTTGAACTATCTCCAAGAGACCCAGTACTTC	CASSLNYLQETQYF	TRBV5-1	TRBJ2-5	.	.
TGTGCCAGCAGCCAAGGAGTCGCAGGGGAACAGCCCCAGCATTTT	CASSQGVAGEQPQHF	TRBV4-2	TRBJ1-5	.	.
TGTGCCAGCAGCGAGCAGGGAGGGGGAGTAGCTTTCTTT	CASSEQGGGVAFF	TRBV9	TRBJ1-1	.	.
TGCGCCAGCAGCCAAGATGAGGGTTCGACAGATACGCAGTATTTT	CASSQDEGSTDTQYF	TRBV4-3	TRBJ2-3	.	.
TGTGCCAGCACTGTGACAGCCAAAACTGAAGCTTTCTTT	CASTVTAKTEAFF	TRBV2	TRBJ1-1	.	.
TGTGCCAGCAGCCCGGTAGCGGGGTCGTACAATGAGCAGTTCTTC	CASSPVAGSYNEQFF	TRBV7-8	TRBJ2-1	.	TRBD2
TGTGCCAGCGCCCGGGGGACGTTCCCCGGGAATCAGCCCCAGCATTTT	CASARGTFPGNQPQHF	TRBV19	TRBJ1-5	.	.
TGTGCCAGCAGTGAAGTACAGGGGGGTGGCTACACCTTC	CASSEVQGGGYTF	TRBV6-1	TRBJ1-2	.	TRBD1
TGTGCCAGCAGCTATCCCACGGAGAAAGAGACCCAGTACTTC	CASSYPTEKETQYF	TRBV11-2	TRBJ2-5	.	.
TGCACCAGCAGCCATACTCCGGACACTGAAGCTTTCTTT	CTSSHTPDTEAFF	TRBV1	TRBJ1-1	.	.
TGTGCCAGCAGTTATTACCGGGACAGTAGCAATCAGCCCCAGCATTTT	CASSYYRDSSNQPQHF	TRBV6-9	TRBJ1-5	few	TRBD1
TGTGCCAGCTTCCGTGGCCTAGCGGGAAGAAATGAGCAGTTCTTC	CASFRGLAGRNEQFF	TRBV6-1	TRBJ2-1	.	TRBD2
TGCGCCAGCAGCCCCGAGGGTAAGCAGGGGGGCTACGAGCAGTACTTC	CASSPEGKQGGYEQYF	TRBV5-1	TRBJ2-7	.	.
TGTGCCAGCAGCCCCGTCGGGAGAAATGAGCAGTTCTTC	CASSPVGRNEQFF	TRBV7-6	TRBJ2-1	.	.
TGCGCCAGCAGCTTGCAAGGACAGACCTACGAGCAGTACTTC	CASSLQGQTYEQYF	TRBV5-1	TRBJ2-7	.	.
TGTGCCAGCAGTTACTCGAGAAGAGTAGCCTACAATGAGCAGTTCTTC	CASSYSRRVAYNEQFF	TRBV6-5	TRBJ2-1	.	.
TGTGCCAGCAGCCCCCGCCCGGACAGCTCAGATACGCAGTATTTT	CASSPRPDSSDTQYF	TRBV9	TRBJ2-3	.	.
TGCGCCAGCAGCCCTTCCGGGAAAGAGACCCAGTACTTC	CASSPSGKETQYF	TRBV5-1	TRBJ2-5	.	.
TGTGCCAGCAGCTTAGATAGCGGGGGTAACACAGATACGCAGTATTTT	CASSLDSGGNTDTQYF	TRBV11-2	TRBJ2-3	.	TRBD2
TGTGCCAGCAGTGAATCGGGGCCCCAGCATTTT	CASSESGPQHF	TRBV2	TRBJ1-5	.	.
TGCGCCAGCAGCTTGGCGCCTAATAGCGGGAGGAACAATGAGCAGTTCTTC	CASSLAPNSGRNNEQFF	TRBV5-1	TRBJ2-1	.	TRBD2
TGTGCCAGCAGCTCCTTACACCCGACTGAGACGGATACGCAGTATTTT	CASSSLHPTETDTQYF	TRBV11-3	TRBJ2-3	.	.
TGTGCCAGCAGCGTGTCCCCCGGGCAGGGAGGTACTGAAGCTTTCTTT	CASSVSPGQGGTEAFF	TRBV9	TRBJ1-1	.	.
TGTGCCAGCAGCTCGGGACAGGCCTTGAACACTGAAGCTTTCTTT	CASSSGQALNTEAFF	TRBV5-6	TRBJ1-1	.	TRBD1
TGTGCCAGCAGCCAGCCCTCGTGGGAGGGCAACGATGAGCAGTTCTTC	CASSQPSWEGNDEQFF	TRBV7-2	TRBJ2-1	.	TRBD2
TGTGCCAGCAGTTTATCGAGACAGGGTTACACAGATACGCAGTATTTT	CASSLSRQGYTDTQYF	TRBV27	TRBJ2-3	.	TRBD1
TGTGCCAGCAGCGATACGGGACATGGGTATCAGCCCCAGCATTTT	CASSDTGHGYQPQHF	TRBV6-1	TRBJ1-5	.	.